These T cell receptor beta chains were read from a single sample in a study of T cell changes during pregnancy in multiple sclerosis. Sequencing was performed with immunoSEQ multiplex PCR; in TCRdb, only in-frame clones are kept and a portion is missing. The table shows approximately 30,000 clones, with almost 90% occurring only once. This sample comprised CD8+ T cells from peripheral blood mononuclear cells, obtained after pregnancy. Source of these receptors: a female donor with multiple sclerosis, enrolled in a pregnancy study. Both conserved end residues are part of each CDR3.

V gene	J gene	CDR3 protein
TRBV5-1	TRBJ2-3	CASTPFGQGETDTQYF
TRBV5-1	TRBJ2-1	CASSLGTGEYNEQFF
TRBV11-2	TRBJ2-1	CASSLGGPGDNEQFF
TRBV5-5	TRBJ2-7	CASSHGLAEPYEQYF
TRBV6-1	TRBJ1-3	CASSVYGNTIYF
TRBV6-6	TRBJ2-3	CASSYLQGTDTQYF
TRBV5-6	TRBJ2-7	CASSLPTGGPYEQYF
TRBV7-8	TRBJ1-1	CASSPGGQGAQAFF
TRBV10-3	TRBJ2-7	CATVGNSYEQYF
TRBV4-1	TRBJ2-7	CASSQSPGGSYEQYF
TRBV4-3	TRBJ2-1	CASSHDSGYNEQFF
TRBV6-5	TRBJ1-3	CASSFSGTGFGNTIYF
TRBV6-5	TRBJ1-4	CASTKGQGNEKLFF
TRBV6-6	TRBJ2-1	CASTLGPRGINEQFF
TRBV7-6	TRBJ2-1	CASANNEQFF
TRBV10-3	TRBJ1-2	CATQGADGYTF
TRBV7-3	TRBJ2-3	CASSLIGGGRGTDTQYF
TRBV9	TRBJ2-1	CASSVAGGALANEQFF
TRBV27	TRBJ1-1	CASGLQGTEAFF
TRBV5-6	TRBJ1-1	CASSLGSQWTEAFF
TRBV19	TRBJ1-1	CASSTSGGTEAFF
TRBV4-3	TRBJ1-2	CASSSLGGDYGYTF
TRBV6-5	TRBJ1-2	CASSYRGPYPNYGYTF
TRBV9	TRBJ1-1	CASSVRGGTEAFF
TRBV7-6	TRBJ1-3	CASSLAPGNTIYF
TRBV7-2	TRBJ2-3	CASSLEKLGGGNTQYF
TRBV5-6	TRBJ1-2	CASSFGGDYGYTF